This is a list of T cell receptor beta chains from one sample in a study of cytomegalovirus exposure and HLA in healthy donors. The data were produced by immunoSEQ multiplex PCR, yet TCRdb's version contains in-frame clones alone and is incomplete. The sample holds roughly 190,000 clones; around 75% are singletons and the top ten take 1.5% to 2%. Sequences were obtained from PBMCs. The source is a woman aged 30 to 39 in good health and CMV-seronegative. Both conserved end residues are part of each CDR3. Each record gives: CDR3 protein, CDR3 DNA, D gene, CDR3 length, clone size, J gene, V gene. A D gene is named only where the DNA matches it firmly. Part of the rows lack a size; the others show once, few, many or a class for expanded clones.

CATSEGTGSSYNEQFF,TGTGCCACCAGTGAGGGGACAGGTAGCTCCTACAATGAGCAGTTCTTC,TRBD1,16,few,TRBJ2-1,TRBV15
CASSILAGEGYEQYF,TGTGCCAGTAGTATACTAGCGGGAGAGGGGTACGAGCAGTACTTC,TRBD2,15,NA,TRBJ2-7,TRBV19
CASSVDRELYEQYF,TGTGCCAGCAGTGTGGACAGGGAACTCTACGAGCAGTACTTC,TRBD1,14,NA,TRBJ2-7,TRBV6-1
CASSNRGQGTEAFF,TGTGCCAGCAGTAACAGGGGGCAGGGAACTGAAGCTTTCTTT,TRBD1,14,NA,TRBJ1-1,TRBV6-6
CASSLATSGGRGTEAFF,TGTGCCAGCAGCTTAGCAACTTCAGGGGGCCGTGGCACTGAAGCTTTCTTT,TRBD1,17,NA,TRBJ1-1,TRBV7-8
CASSLVGQLTDTQYF,TGCGCCAGCAGCTTGGTGGGACAGCTCACAGATACGCAGTATTTT,TRBD1,15,once,TRBJ2-3,TRBV5-1
CASSLSAGAVGYTF,TGTGCCAGCAGTTTATCTGCGGGGGCAGTTGGCTACACCTTC,NA,14,few,TRBJ1-2,TRBV27
CASSLQQGKYGYTF,TGTGCCAGTAGCTTACAACAGGGAAAGTATGGCTACACCTTC,NA,14,NA,TRBJ1-2,TRBV7-6
CASSSTGVLDTQYF,TGTGCCAGCAGCTCGACAGGGGTTCTAGATACGCAGTATTTT,TRBD1,14,once,TRBJ2-3,TRBV7-3
CASGQGAGIQYF,TGTGCCAGCGGACAGGGGGCTGGCATTCAGTACTTC,TRBD1,12,NA,TRBJ2-4,TRBV18
CASSGVTGNDNQPQHF,TGTGCCAGCAGTGGGGTGACAGGGAACGACAATCAGCCCCAGCATTTT,TRBD1,16,NA,TRBJ1-5,TRBV2
CASSLDGAPGGGQPQHF,TGTGCCAGCAGCTTGGACGGAGCCCCGGGCGGAGGTCAGCCCCAGCATTTT,NA,17,NA,TRBJ1-5,TRBV5-8
CASSLVTSSYEQYF,TGTGCCAGCAGCTTAGTTACTAGTTCCTACGAGCAGTACTTC,NA,14,NA,TRBJ2-7,TRBV7-2
CASSPWTGRLAGLPYNEQFF,TGTGCCAGCAGTCCATGGACAGGGAGACTAGCGGGCTTACCCTACAATGAGCAGTTCTTC,TRBD2,20,NA,TRBJ2-1,TRBV27
CASSLGLAGGPREQYF,TGTGCCAGCAGCTTAGGTCTAGCGGGAGGGCCTAGGGAGCAGTACTTC,TRBD2,16,few,TRBJ2-7,TRBV7-9
CASSEAQGGSYEQYF,TGTGCCAGCAGCGAGGCTCAGGGAGGGTCCTACGAGCAGTACTTC,TRBD2,15,NA,TRBJ2-7,TRBV9
CASSLFAALSSYNEQFF,TGTGCCAGCAGCTTATTTGCGGCCCTAAGCTCCTACAATGAGCAGTTCTTC,NA,17,NA,TRBJ2-1,TRBV7-3
CASSQGTCEAFF,TGTGCCAGCAGCCAGGGGACATGCGAAGCTTTCTTT,NA,12,NA,TRBJ1-1,TRBV4-2
CASSSKAGQGISDTEAFF,TGTGCCAGCAGCTCCAAAGCGGGACAGGGGATTTCGGATACTGAAGCTTTCTTT,TRBD1,18,NA,TRBJ1-1,TRBV5-5
CASSIGGQGAENTEAFF,TGTGCCAGTAGTATAGGAGGACAGGGGGCCGAGAACACTGAAGCTTTCTTT,TRBD1,17,NA,TRBJ1-1,TRBV19
CASSPQQGSSYNEQFF,TGTGCCAGCTCACCACAGCAGGGTAGCTCCTACAATGAGCAGTTCTTC,NA,16,NA,TRBJ2-1,TRBV18
CASSFRQGVNLYEQYF,TGTGCCAGCAGCTTCAGGCAGGGCGTTAATTTATACGAGCAGTACTTC,NA,16,NA,TRBJ2-7,TRBV5-6
CASSLSRGNTEAFF,TGTGCCAGCAGTTTATCTCGAGGGAACACTGAAGCTTTCTTT,NA,14,NA,TRBJ1-1,TRBV27
CASSLGQGMNTEAFF,TGTGCCAGCTCACTCGGACAGGGAATGAACACTGAAGCTTTCTTT,TRBD1,15,NA,TRBJ1-1,TRBV18
CASSPRPGSPYEQYF,TGTGCCAGCAGCCCCCGTCCGGGGTCCCCCTACGAGCAGTACTTC,NA,15,NA,TRBJ2-7,TRBV4-2
CASSSGTGGEGLYGYTF,TGTGCCAGCAGTTCGGGGACAGGGGGCGAAGGTCTCTATGGCTACACCTTC,TRBD1,17,NA,TRBJ1-2,TRBV9
CASSQDLSGLLTPEAFF,TGCGCCAGCAGCCAAGATCTGTCTGGGCTCTTAACTCCTGAAGCTTTCTTT,NA,17,NA,TRBJ1-1,TRBV4-3
CASSPRGGTYEQYF,TGTGCCAGCAGCCCGAGGGGGGGCACCTACGAGCAGTACTTC,NA,14,few,TRBJ2-7,TRBV7-6
CASSSDREGYGYTF,TGTGCCAGCAGCTCGGACAGGGAAGGGTATGGCTACACCTTC,TRBD1,14,NA,TRBJ1-2,TRBV7-6
CASSPGWGGTDTQYF,TGCGCCAGCAGCCCGGGTTGGGGGGGCACAGATACGCAGTATTTT,NA,15,NA,TRBJ2-3,TRBV5-1
CAWSVLSSSPVQFF,TGTGCCTGGAGTGTACTTTCTAGTTCCCCCGTACAGTTCTTC,NA,14,NA,TRBJ2-1,TRBV30
CASSRTSGYNEQFF,TGTGCCAGCAGCCGGACTAGCGGATACAATGAGCAGTTCTTC,TRBD2,14,NA,TRBJ2-1,TRBV2
CASSLGDLGTDTQYF,TGTGCCAGCAGCTTGGGGGACTTAGGAACAGATACGCAGTATTTT,NA,15,few,TRBJ2-3,TRBV5-6
CATSRDLGQGYGYTF,TGTGCCACCAGCAGGGACTTGGGACAGGGTTACGGCTACACCTTC,TRBD1,15,NA,TRBJ1-2,TRBV15
CASSTGYDYEQYF,TGTGCCAGCAGCACAGGGTATGACTACGAGCAGTACTTC,NA,13,NA,TRBJ2-7,TRBV7-6
CASSHRTGRDIQYF,TGCGCCAGCAGCCATCGGACAGGGAGGGACATTCAGTACTTC,NA,14,NA,TRBJ2-4,TRBV4-1
CASTDRGLQHLYNEQFF,TGCGCCAGCACCGACAGGGGGCTCCAGCATTTATACAATGAGCAGTTCTTC,TRBD1,17,NA,TRBJ2-1,TRBV5-1
CASSLWTGGSSNYGYTF,TGCGCCAGCAGCTTATGGACGGGGGGCTCGAGCAACTATGGCTACACCTTC,NA,17,NA,TRBJ1-2,TRBV5-1
CSVGDRTYEQYF,TGCAGCGTGGGGGACAGGACCTACGAGCAGTACTTC,TRBD1,12,NA,TRBJ2-7,TRBV29-1
CSSSLTTQPQHF,TGTTCCAGCAGCTTGACTACCCAGCCCCAGCATTTT,NA,12,NA,TRBJ1-5,TRBV7-9
CASSGQGAGEQYF,TGTGCCAGCAGCGGACAGGGGGCCGGCGAGCAGTACTTC,TRBD1,13,few,TRBJ2-7,TRBV6-5
CASSRDRASEQYF,TGTGCCAGCAGCCGGGACAGGGCCTCCGAGCAGTACTTC,TRBD1,13,NA,TRBJ2-7,TRBV2
CASSEGRGIEQYF,TGTGCCAGCAGTGAGGGCAGGGGAATCGAGCAGTACTTC,NA,13,NA,TRBJ2-7,TRBV2
CASLEGTGASYEQYF,TGCGCCAGCTTGGAAGGGACAGGGGCCTCCTACGAGCAGTACTTC,TRBD1,15,NA,TRBJ2-7,TRBV5-1
CSVGTGGTEAFF,TGCAGCGTTGGGACAGGGGGCACTGAAGCTTTCTTT,TRBD1,12,NA,TRBJ1-1,TRBV29-1
CASSQIRGTRTEAFF,TGTGCCAGCAGCCAAATAAGAGGTACTCGCACTGAAGCTTTCTTT,NA,15,few,TRBJ1-1,TRBV14
CASSIASTNEQFF,TGTGCCAGTAGTATTGCGTCTACCAATGAGCAGTTCTTC,NA,13,once,TRBJ2-1,TRBV19
CAISERAGQKPLHF,TGTGCCATCAGTGAGAGAGCAGGGCAAAAACCCCTCCACTTT,NA,14,once,TRBJ1-6,TRBV10-3
CASSPSSAGPTDTQYF,TGTGCCAGCAGCCCTTCGTCAGCGGGGCCCACAGATACGCAGTATTTT,TRBD2,16,NA,TRBJ2-3,TRBV6-6
CASSQDGLNEKLFF,TGTGCCAGCAGCCAAGATGGGCTTAATGAAAAACTGTTTTTT,NA,14,once,TRBJ1-4,TRBV4-2
CASRPDSRKDYTF,TGTGCCAGCAGGCCGGACAGTAGGAAGGACTACACCTTC,NA,13,NA,TRBJ1-2,TRBV27
CASSSRTGRSLFF,TGTGCCAGCAGTTCCCGGACAGGCCGTTCGCTGTTTTTT,TRBD1,13,once,TRBJ2-2,TRBV9
CASSIGDTAVTFF,TGTGCCAGCAGCATCGGGGACACGGCGGTCACTTTCTTT,NA,13,NA,TRBJ1-1,TRBV7-9
CASSPSLDRGREQYF,TGTGCCAGCAGCCCTAGTTTGGACAGGGGGCGCGAGCAGTACTTC,TRBD1,15,few,TRBJ2-7,TRBV7-6